These 23 T cell receptor beta chains originate from one sample sequenced in a study of blood T cells in healthy people across ages. A sample-barcoded 5' primer and a J-beta primer mix were used in a second PCR of about 7 to 12 cycles. Using its own MiXCR run on the 5' RACE reads, TCRdb lists one record per CDR3 protein. The table has some 1.4 million distinct CDR3 sequences, 40% to 50% seen once; the top ten hold under 8%. The sample consisted of blood. All receptors come from a young woman in good health.

This chain connects TRBV28 to TRBJ2-5; a weak D match, TRBD2 (6 bases). The CDR3 loop spans 15 amino acids. Germline V gives CDR1 MDHEN, CDR2 SYDVKM. Trimming pared 6 bases from V and 11 bases from J, leaving 25 bases between. The CDR3 sequence: CASSFPGGQRNEQYF. The CDR3 DNA follows: TGTGCCAGCAGCTTCCCCGGAGGGCAACGGAATGAGCAGTACTTC.

This clonotype has only one observation. V is TRBV3-1 and J is TRBJ2-1, with D unclear. Germline CDR1 reads LGHDT; CDR2 reads YNNKEL (reference sequence). V was cut by 7 bases and J by 10 bases, with 14 bases left in between. The CDR3 sequence is 12 residues long. CDR3 nucleotide sequence: TGTGCCAGCAACCCCGTGTGGGAAGAGCAGTTCTTC. As protein: CASNPVWEEQFF.

The chain couples TRBV7-2 to TRBJ2-7; TRBD2 matches at 9 bases. V lost 3 bases, J lost 6 bases, and 6 bases stayed unmatched. The CDR3 is 14 residues long. The germline CDR1 and CDR2 sequences are SGHTA and FQGNSA. CDR3 DNA sequence: TGTGCCAGCAGCTTGGGACTAGCCCCACTCGAGCAGTACTTC. It encodes CASSLGLAPLEQYF.

J is TRBJ2-3 and V is TRBV21-1; TRBD2, the table's D call, was not compared with the DNA. TRBV21-1 is termed a pseudogene. There are 17 residues in the CDR3. The CDR3 sequence is CASSSTPGRLNTDTQYF. In DNA form, the CDR3 reads TGTGCCAGCAGCTCCACACCGGGGAGGCTCAACACAGATACGCAGTATTTT.

The J gene is TRBJ2-1, the V gene TRBV5-1; TRBD2 aligns across 14 bases. The DNA end is more similar to TRBJ2-7, so the J call may be wrong. The CDR3 has 14 amino acids. In germline, CDR1 is SGHRS, CDR2 YFSETQ. The chain's CDR3 is CASSRLAGGDEQYF. DNA for the CDR3: TGCGCCAGCAGCCGACTAGCGGGAGGGGATGAGCAGTACTTC.

Notes on this clonotype: A junction end diverges from the germline sequence, so it may reflect a read error. The V call is TRBV7-9, the J call TRBJ2-1; 8 bases agree with TRBD1. Germline CDR1 reads SEHNR; CDR2 reads FQNEAQ (reference sequence). There are 15 residues in the CDR3. CDR3 residues: CVSSLQGQGRNEQFF. CDR3 in DNA: TGTGTCAGCAGCCTCCAAGGACAGGGAAGGAATGAGCAGTTCTTC.

The chain is built from TRBV18 and TRBJ2-7, with TRBD1 matching over 8 bases. V was pared by 3 bases and J by 6 bases, with 7 bases of the junction left unmatched. The CDR3 has 14 amino acids. CDR1 and CDR2 (germline): KGHSH, LQKENI. CDR3 DNA sequence: TGTGCCAGCTCACCTCAAGACAGGGGAAGCGAGCAGTACTTC. As protein: CASSPQDRGSEQYF.

This clonotype showed up just a few times. This chain links TRBV6-6 with TRBJ2-1, with TRBD2 identical over 14 bases. Germline V gene data show CDR1 as MNHNY and CDR2 as SVGAGI (reference sequence). CDR3 length equals 16 residues. V lost 7 bases and J lost 9; bases outside the gene matches: 11. The CDR3: CASTPSGLAGGGEQFF. The CDR3 region has the DNA TGTGCCAGCACCCCCTCCGGACTAGCGGGAGGAGGTGAGCAGTTCTTC.

This clonotype was detected ten times or more. The genes are TRBV7-9 and TRBJ2-1; TRBD1 matches at 12 bases. With V trimmed by 4 bases and J by 8 bases, 9 bases remained unmatched. CDR3 length: 16 amino acids. Germline assignment: CDR1 SEHNR and CDR2 FQNEAQ (reference sequence). The CDR3 protein is CASSSAGTGGSYEQFF. The CDR3 DNA reads as TGTGCCAGCAGCTCAGCCGGGACAGGGGGCAGCTATGAGCAGTTCTTC.

V is TRBV20-1 and J is TRBJ2-3, with D possibly matching TRBD2 (7 bases). The V gene's germline CDR1 is DFQATT and CDR2 SNEGSKA (reference sequence). The CDR3 has 14 amino acids. V lost 6 bases, J lost 5 bases, and 18 bases lay in between. CDR3 loop: CSAQKGGAVDTQYF. CDR3 coding DNA: TGCAGTGCCCAAAAAGGGGGGGCCGTAGATACGCAGTATTTT.

Only a few counts were recorded for this clonotype. The chain couples TRBV11-2 to TRBJ2-7; D is uncertain. The CDR3 is 13 amino acids. V was clipped by 4 bases and J by 1 base, with 8 bases between them. CDR1 is SGHAT and CDR2 is FQNNGV in the germline V gene. DNA of the CDR3: TGTGCCAGCAGCTCCGACCCGTCCTACGAGCAGTACTTC. It specifies CASSSDPSYEQYF.

This clonotype was seen a single time. The J gene is TRBJ2-1, the V gene TRBV5-6, with D tentatively TRBD1 (6 bases). Germline values: CDR1 SGHDT, CDR2 YYEEEE. The CDR3 is 14 amino acids. Trimming left V 4 bases short and J 6 bases short, with 14 bases between. CDR3 nucleotides: TGTGCCAGCAGCATGGGACATAATGTCAATGAGCAGTTCTTC. It is translated as CASSMGHNVNEQFF.

This clonotype was counted at least ten times. J is TRBJ1-1 and V is TRBV27; D not certain. V lost 6 bases and J 8 bases, leaving 13 bases between the germline ends. Germline loops: CDR1 MNHEY, CDR2 SMNVEV (reference sequence). The CDR3 totals 12 residues. The CDR3 region is CASSLTGREAFF. The CDR3 region has the DNA TGTGCCAGCAGCCTAACCGGGAGAGAAGCTTTCTTT.

The rearrangement joins TRBV20-1 to TRBJ2-7; 11 nucleotides agree with TRBD2. Germline V gene sequence: CDR1 DFQATT, CDR2 SNEGSKA (reference sequence). J lost 7 bases, V lost 0 bases, and 8 bases had no gene match. CDR3 length: 15 amino acids. The CDR3 nucleotides are TGCAGTGCTAGAGATAATGGGCTAGCGGGAGGAGAGCAGTACTTC. It translates to CSARDNGLAGGEQYF.

This clonotype was detected once. Mismatch with germline at one junction end may stem from a read error. V usage is TRBV25-1 and J usage is TRBJ1-2; no clear D. The CDR3 spans 12 residues. Germline assignment: CDR1 MGHDK and CDR2 SYGVNS. This CDR3 reads CASSESRNGYSF. The CDR3 nucleotides are TGTGCCAGCAGTGAATCTCGAAATGGCTACTCCTTC.

This chain joins TRBV20-1 and TRBJ1-2; D uncertain. Between the trimmed V and J ends, which lost 1 base and 6 bases, there was a span of 9 bases. CDR3 length: 12 residues. The germline V gene encodes CDR1 DFQATT and CDR2 SNEGSKA (reference sequence). The CDR3 here is CSARGKTHGYTF. The CDR3, as DNA: TGCAGTGCTAGAGGAAAGACCCATGGCTACACCTTC.

V gene TRBV7-2 combines with J gene TRBJ2-5; 12 nucleotides agree with TRBD2. In germline, CDR1 is SGHTA, CDR2 FQGNSA. This CDR3 region has 16 residues. V lost 5 bases to trimming and J lost 6 bases; unmatched junction nucleotides: 10. This CDR3 reads CASSLPSGGALKTQYF. The DNA of the CDR3 is TGTGCCAGCAGCCTCCCTAGCGGGGGGGCGTTGAAGACCCAGTACTTC.

This clonotype has only a few counts. The gene calls are TRBV6-2 or TRBV6-3 and TRBJ2-3; 9 positions match TRBD2. CDR3 length equals 15 residues. Germline CDR1 MNHEY, CDR2 SVGEGT. V lost 5 bases to trimming and J lost 4 bases; unmatched junction nucleotides: 7. The CDR3 DNA reads as TGTGCCAGCAGTGGCCTTAGCGGGAGCTCAGATACGCAGTATTTT. It translates to CASSGLSGSSDTQYF.

This clonotype showed up just a few times. The V gene is TRBV4-2, the J gene TRBJ2-7; no definite D call. Germline-derived CDR1 and CDR2 are LGHNA and YNFKEQ. The CDR3 contains 15 residues. V was shortened by 8 bases and J by 0 bases, with 17 bases between the two germline ends. The CDR3 loop is CASQPSPGDSYEQYF. In nucleotides, the CDR3 is TGTGCCAGCCAACCCTCCCCAGGTGACTCCTACGAGCAGTACTTC.

This chain connects TRBV25-1 to TRBJ2-7; 8 nucleotides align to TRBD2. The CDR3 is 18 residues long. The trim removed 3 bases at V and 1 base at J, leaving 14 bases unmatched. Germline CDR1 MGHDK, CDR2 SYGVNS. CDR3 region: CASSDPPKLAVKSYEQYF. The CDR3 DNA reads as TGTGCCAGCAGTGACCCCCCTAAACTAGCGGTTAAATCCTACGAGCAGTACTTC.

The gene calls are TRBV7-9 and TRBJ2-1; D is unclear. This CDR3 has 11 amino acids. From germline, CDR1 is SEHNR and CDR2 FQNEAQ (reference sequence). DNA for the CDR3: TGTGCTGGGGAAAGCTACAATGAGCAGTTCTTC. Protein sequence: CAGESYNEQFF. Full variable domain (outside the CDR3, taken from reference TRBV7-9 and TRBJ2-1): DTGVSQNPRHKITKRGQNVTFRCDPISEHNRLYWYRQTLGQGPEFLTYFQNEAQLEKSRLLSDRFSAERPKGSFSTLEIQRTEQGDSAMYLCAGESYNEQFFGPGTRLTVL.

This clonotype came up a few times. The chain employs TRBV9 and TRBJ2-5; TRBD2 agrees at 12 bases. This CDR3 has 15 residues. Germline V gene sequence: CDR1 SGDLS, CDR2 YYNGEE. The V and J ends lost 6 bases and 5 bases, in that order; junction bases with no gene match: 8. The CDR3 loop is CASKASGGAVETQYF. CDR3 bases: TGTGCCAGCAAGGCTAGCGGGGGGGCCGTCGAGACCCAGTACTTC.

This clonotype has more than one count but fewer than ten. The J gene is TRBJ2-1, the V gene TRBV6-5; possible D gene TRBD1, 5 bases. Between the trimmed V and J ends, which lost 2 bases and 4 bases, there was a span of 12 bases. CDR3 length: 15 amino acids. CDR1 is MNHEY, CDR2 SVGAGI, per germline. The CDR3 here is CASSYRPDSYNEQFF. CDR3 bases: TGTGCCAGCAGTTACCGTCCTGACAGTTACAATGAGCAGTTCTTC.